Below are 18 T cell receptor beta chains sequenced from a single sample in a study of CD8+CD57+ T cells in acquired aplastic anemia. Genomic DNA constituted the template upon which TCR beta VDJ and CDR3 profiling was performed. TCRdb fed the reads into MiXCR, producing one record per CDR3 protein. Of 200,000 to 300,000 distinct CDR3 sequences listed, approximately 80% were seen once; the top ten hold 40% to 55%. For sequencing, patients were chosen who had shown expansion of CD8+CD57+ cells by flow cytometry. Material: sorted CD4+, CD8+, or CD8+CD57+ T cells (not recorded which) from PBMCs. Receptor source: a human donor with aplastic anemia.

The chain joins TRBV9 to TRBJ1-2; maybe TRBD1 (6 bases). Trimming left V 0 bases short and J 7 bases short, with 19 bases between. The CDR3 length is 16 residues. Germline V gene lookup returns CDR1 SGDLS and CDR2 YYNGEE. The CDR3 coding sequence is TGTGCCAGCAGCGTAGGGTCCGGGGGCTTGTATTTTGGCTACACCTTC. Its translation is CASSVGSGGLYFGYTF.

This clonotype was found once. A read error may produce the germline difference seen at one junction end. This sequence joins TRBV2 and TRBJ2-6; 7 nucleotides line up with TRBD2. CDR3 size: 16 residues. Germline V gives CDR1 SNHLY, CDR2 FYNNEI. The CDR3 DNA reads TGTGCCAGCAGGTTAGCGGGTAGCTACGGGGCCAACGTCGTGCCTTTC. The encoded protein is CASRLAGSYGANVVPF. The whole variable domain, filled in from reference TRBV2 and TRBJ2-6, reads EPEVTQTPSHQVTQMGQEVILRCVPISNHLYFYWYRQILGQKVEFLVSFYNNEISEKSEIFDDQFSVERPDGSNFTLKIRSTKLEDSAMYFCASRLAGSYGANVVPFGAGSRLTVL.

This clonotype was seen a single time. No conserved phenylalanine or tryptophan ends this CDR3, so it is likely a read error. The limits of the CDR3 on the DNA are not certain, so only TCRdb's listed CDR3 is given. The genes are TRBV7-2 and TRBJ2-3. Germline CDR1 SGHTA, CDR2 FQGNSA. From its first to its last residue, the CDR3 has 13 amino acids. CDR3 amino acids: CASSLGGTDTDTY.

Remarks on this clonotype: The conserved phenylalanine or tryptophan is not found at the CDR3 terminus, so this likely reflects a read error. The limits of the CDR3 on the DNA are not certain, so only TCRdb's listed CDR3 is given. The V gene is TRBV7-9, the J gene TRBJ2-3; the D call in the table, TRBD2, was not verified against the DNA. Germline CDR1 reads SEHNR; CDR2 reads FQNEAQ (reference sequence). The CDR3 extends over 12 residues, inclusive of both ends. The CDR3 region is CASSFQRSGGCV.

The genes are TRBV7-9 and TRBJ2-5, with D perhaps matching TRBD1 (6 bases). The CDR3 is 15 amino acids. The ends were cut back, 5 bases at V and 13 bases at J, with 26 bases in the middle. Germline lookup yields CDR1 SEHNR and CDR2 FQNEAQ (reference sequence). The CDR3 loop reads CASSPGPGEHTDTYF. Written as DNA, the CDR3 is TGTGCCAGCAGCCCCGGGCCAGGGGAACACACAGATACGTACTTC.

Concerning this clonotype itself: The conserved phenylalanine or tryptophan normally closing the CDR3 is absent here, so this likely arose from a read error. No DNA is shown, since the ends of the CDR3 on it are uncertain; the CDR3 is the one TCRdb lists. V usage is TRBV9 and J usage is TRBJ2-1. In germline, CDR1 is SGDLS, CDR2 YYNGEE. The CDR3 is 13 residues long, counting both termini. The CDR3 loop reads CASSAGSDTQYFV.

J is TRBJ1-5 and V is TRBV11-2; D remains unclear. The DNA matches TRBJ2-3 better at its end, which makes the J call doubtful. Germline V lookup: CDR1 SGHAT, CDR2 FQNNGV. The CDR3 is 14 residues long. CDR3 loop: CASSQRPGTDTQYF. The CDR3 DNA reads as TGTGCCAGCAGCCAAAGGCCGGGCACAGATACGCAGTATTTT.

This chain uses TRBV7-8 with TRBJ2-2, with D possibly TRBD2 on 6 matching bases. Germline assignment: CDR1 SGHVS and CDR2 FQNEAQ. The CDR3 runs 17 residues. Trimming took off 0 bases at V and 11 bases at J, with 22 bases between the two ends. The CDR3 region is CASSLAGGPETQYELFF. The CDR3 nucleotides read TGTGCCAGCAGCTTAGCGGGAGGTCCCGAGACGCAGTATGAGCTGTTTTTT.

This sequence joins TRBV7-6 and TRBJ1-1; D gene uncertain. The CDR3 runs 15 residues. Trimming pared 7 bases from V and 13 bases from J, leaving 28 bases between. Germline CDR1 SGHVS, CDR2 FNYEAQ. Written as DNA, the CDR3 is TGTGCCAGCACCCTAGGTCGGGTAGGGTCTGCTGCAGATTTCTTT. Protein: CASTLGRVGSAADFF.

Comment on this clonotype: Germline and junction disagree at one end, which may indicate a read error. The chain has TRBV7-8 and TRBJ1-1; TRBD1 is a possible D gene (6 bases). The germline V gene has CDR1 SGHVS and CDR2 FQNEAQ. This CDR3 has 14 residues. DNA of the CDR3: TGTACCAGCAGCTTAGGGGGGCAACTCGCTGAACAGTTCTTT. Protein: CTSSLGGQLAEQFF.

This clonotype appeared once. This CDR3 is missing its conserved last phenylalanine or tryptophan, likely due to a read error. The DNA for the CDR3 is TGTGCCAGCGGGTTCGGGGCGAGACATAAACAGTATTTG. It specifies CASGFGARHKQYL. The V call is TRBV7-3, the J call TRBJ2-3; either TRBD1 or TRBD2 may fit D (5 bases each). Between the trimmed V and J ends, which lost 8 bases and 12 bases, there was a span of 21 bases. In germline, CDR1 is SGHTA, CDR2 FQGTGA. The CDR3 spans 13 residues.

This chain uses TRBV9 with TRBJ1-2; D is perhaps TRBD1 (5 bases). The germline V gene encodes CDR1 SGDLS and CDR2 YYNGEE. CDR3 length equals 15 residues. V lost 4 bases, J lost 12 bases, and 25 bases lay in between. Here the CDR3 reads CASSLRDGSYNGHTF. The CDR3 nucleotides are TGTGCCAGCAGCTTGAGGGACGGCTCCTACAATGGGCACACCTTC.

This clonotype was counted a single time. This rearrangement joins TRBV9 to TRBJ2-5; 8 bases agree with TRBD2. The junction had 13 bases not matched to a gene; V was cut back by 3 bases and J by 12 bases. The CDR3 runs 14 residues. The germline V gene has CDR1 SGDLS and CDR2 YYNGEE. The DNA of the CDR3 is TGTGCCAGCAGCGGAGCGGGGGACTCCGACAACGAGTACTTC. It specifies CASSGAGDSDNEYF.

This rearrangement joins TRBV9 to TRBJ2-1; unclear D gene. Trimming removed 0 bases at V and 10 bases at J, with 20 bases between. CDR1 and CDR2 (germline): SGDLS, YYNGEE. The CDR3 contains 16 residues. This chain's CDR3 is CASSVGSGGQFFEQFF. For the CDR3, the DNA is TGTGCCAGCAGCGTAGGATCGGGTGGGCAGTTCTTCGAGCAGTTCTTC. The full variable domain, in which reference TRBV9 and TRBJ2-1 provide the parts outside the CDR3, is DSGVTQTPKHLITATGQRVTLRCSPRSGDLSVYWYQQSLDQGLQFLIQYYNGEERAKGNILERFSAQQFPDLHSELNLSSLELGDSALYFCASSVGSGGQFFEQFFGPGTRLTVL.

Remarks on this clonotype: As the CDR3 is not closed by the conserved phenylalanine or tryptophan, this likely results from a read error. The DNA is left out, because the CDR3 cannot be placed on it with certainty; the CDR3 is given as TCRdb lists it. V and J are TRBV2 and TRBJ1-2; the table's D call, TRBD1, has no DNA check behind it. The CDR3 spans 15 residues, counting both ends. Germline loops: CDR1 SNHLY, CDR2 FYNNEI. Here the CDR3 reads CASSGEGVPKDGYRP.

The chain joins TRBV7-6 to TRBJ1-4; D perhaps matches TRBD1 (5 bases). The CDR3 is made up of 16 amino acids. Trimming shortened V by 0 bases and J by 14 bases, and 22 bases separated the two germline ends. Germline V gives CDR1 SGHVS, CDR2 FNYEAQ. CDR3 in amino acids: CASSLAHRTKETQLFF. The CDR3 region has the DNA TGTGCCAGCAGCTTAGCCCACAGGACAAAAGAGACCCAGCTGTTTTTT.

This chain links TRBV7-3 with TRBJ2-7; TRBD1 might be the D (5 bases). The V gene's germline CDR1 is SGHTA and CDR2 FQGTGA. Trimming took off 8 bases at V and 0 bases at J, with 26 bases between the two ends. This CDR3 is built from 18 residues. The CDR3 region has the DNA TGTGCCAGCTCAAGACAGCCCGACGCCATTGCACACTCCTACGAGCAGTACGTC. Protein product: CASSRQPDAIAHSYEQYV.

This clonotype was picked up many times. The chain joins TRBV20-1 to TRBJ2-5; tentatively, D is TRBD2 (6 bases). This CDR3 spans 15 amino acids. Germline-derived CDR1 and CDR2 are DFQATT and SNEGSKA (reference sequence). Trimming pared 0 bases from V and 5 bases from J, leaving 16 bases between. The chain's CDR3 is CSARDPGSNMETQYF. The DNA of the CDR3 is TGCAGTGCTAGAGATCCCGGGAGTAATATGGAGACCCAGTACTTC.